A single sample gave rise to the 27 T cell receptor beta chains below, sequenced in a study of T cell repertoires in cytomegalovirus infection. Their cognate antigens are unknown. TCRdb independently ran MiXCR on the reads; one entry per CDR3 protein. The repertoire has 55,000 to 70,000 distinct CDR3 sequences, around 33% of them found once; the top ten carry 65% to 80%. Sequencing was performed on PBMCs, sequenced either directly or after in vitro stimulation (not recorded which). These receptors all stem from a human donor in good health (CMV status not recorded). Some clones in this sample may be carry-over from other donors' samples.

The CDR3 coding sequence is TGCGCCAGCAGCTTGGACGTTCAGGGTGAGCAGTTCTTC. Translation gives CASSLDVQGEQFF. V usage is TRBV5-1 and J usage is TRBJ2-1, with a tentative D call TRBD1 (5 bases). Germline V gene data show CDR1 as SGHRS and CDR2 as YFSETQ. This CDR3 is 13 amino acids long. Trimming shortened V by 0 bases and J by 9 bases, and 10 bases separated the two germline ends.

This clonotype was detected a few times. The CDR3 is CASSPGTLGNEQFF. Written as DNA, the CDR3 is TGTGCCAGCAGTCCTGGGACGCTAGGGAATGAGCAGTTCTTC. The chain carries TRBV27 and TRBJ2-1, with D perhaps being TRBD1 or TRBD2 (5 bases each). The CDR3 is made up of 14 amino acids. The V and J ends lost 5 bases and 7 bases respectively, with 15 bases between them. Germline V gene lookup returns CDR1 MNHEY and CDR2 SMNVEV (reference sequence).

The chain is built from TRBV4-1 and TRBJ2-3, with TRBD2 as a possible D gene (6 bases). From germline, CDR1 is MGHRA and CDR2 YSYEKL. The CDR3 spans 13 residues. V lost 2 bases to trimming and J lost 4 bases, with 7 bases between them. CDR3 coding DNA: TGCGCCAGCAGCCAAACGGGGGCAGATACGCAGTATTTT. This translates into CASSQTGADTQYF.

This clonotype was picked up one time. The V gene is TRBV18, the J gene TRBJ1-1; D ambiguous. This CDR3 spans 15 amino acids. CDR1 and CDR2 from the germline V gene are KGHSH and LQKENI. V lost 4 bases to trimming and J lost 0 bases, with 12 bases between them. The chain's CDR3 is CASSLSSTVNTEAFF. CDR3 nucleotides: TGTGCCAGCTCACTGTCAAGTACCGTGAACACTGAAGCTTTCTTT.

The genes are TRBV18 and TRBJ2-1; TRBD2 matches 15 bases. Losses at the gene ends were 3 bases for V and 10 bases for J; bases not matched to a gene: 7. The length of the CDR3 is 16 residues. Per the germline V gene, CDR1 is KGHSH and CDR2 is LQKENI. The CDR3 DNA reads TGTGCCAGCTCACCTCCGGGACTAGCGGGAGGAGACGAGCAGTTCTTC. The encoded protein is CASSPPGLAGGDEQFF.

CDR3 coding DNA: TGTGCCAGCAGCCGGGAGGTGGGTCAGCCCCAGCATTTT. It is translated as CASSREVGQPQHF. The chain links TRBV5-3 to TRBJ1-5; D remains unclear. TRBV5-3 is annotated as an ORF whose role is uncertain. This CDR3 region has 13 residues. V was pared by 8 bases and J by 6 bases, with 15 bases between.

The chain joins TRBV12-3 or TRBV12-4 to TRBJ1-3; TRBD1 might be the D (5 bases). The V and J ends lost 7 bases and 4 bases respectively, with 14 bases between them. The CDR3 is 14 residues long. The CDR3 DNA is TGTGCCAGCACCCCGGTGGGGGGAGGAAACACCATATATTTT. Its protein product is CASTPVGGGNTIYF.

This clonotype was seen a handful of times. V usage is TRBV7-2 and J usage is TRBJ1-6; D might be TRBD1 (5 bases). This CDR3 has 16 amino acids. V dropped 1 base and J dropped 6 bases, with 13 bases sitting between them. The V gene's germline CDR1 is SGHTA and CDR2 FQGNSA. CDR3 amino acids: CASSLVGGGPNSPLHF. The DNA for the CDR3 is TGTGCCAGCAGCTTAGTGGGGGGGGGACCTAATTCACCCCTCCACTTT.

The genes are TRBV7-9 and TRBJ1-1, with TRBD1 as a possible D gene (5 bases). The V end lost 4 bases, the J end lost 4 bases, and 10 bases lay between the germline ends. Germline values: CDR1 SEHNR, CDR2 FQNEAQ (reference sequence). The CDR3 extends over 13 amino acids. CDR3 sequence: CASSSGGSTEAFF. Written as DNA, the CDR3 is TGTGCCAGCAGCTCCGGGGGATCCACTGAAGCTTTCTTT.

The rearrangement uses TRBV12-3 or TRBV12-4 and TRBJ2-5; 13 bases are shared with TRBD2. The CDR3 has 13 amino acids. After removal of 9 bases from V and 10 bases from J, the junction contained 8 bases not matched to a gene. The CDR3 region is CASSTTSGRVQYF. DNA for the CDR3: TGTGCCAGTTCCACCACTAGCGGGAGGGTCCAGTACTTC.

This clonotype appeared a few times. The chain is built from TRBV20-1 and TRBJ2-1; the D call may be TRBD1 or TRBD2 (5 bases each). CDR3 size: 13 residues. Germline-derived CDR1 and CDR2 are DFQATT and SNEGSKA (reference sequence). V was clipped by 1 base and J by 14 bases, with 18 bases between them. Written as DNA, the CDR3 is TGCAGTGCTAGAGGGTCGGGACCTCAAGGGGAGTTCTTC. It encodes CSARGSGPQGEFF.

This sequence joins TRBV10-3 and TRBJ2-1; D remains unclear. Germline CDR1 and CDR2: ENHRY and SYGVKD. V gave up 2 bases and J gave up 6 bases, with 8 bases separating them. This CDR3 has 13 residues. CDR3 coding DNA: TGTGCCATCAGTGAGGGACCCTCCAATGAGCAGTTCTTC. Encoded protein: CAISEGPSNEQFF.

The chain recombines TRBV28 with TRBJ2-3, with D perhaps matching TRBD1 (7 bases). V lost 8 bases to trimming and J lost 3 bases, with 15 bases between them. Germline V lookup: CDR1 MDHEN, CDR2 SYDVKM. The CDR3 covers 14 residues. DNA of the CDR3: TGTGCCAGCGAGAAGGGGGCGGGAACAGATACGCAGTATTTT. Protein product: CASEKGAGTDTQYF.

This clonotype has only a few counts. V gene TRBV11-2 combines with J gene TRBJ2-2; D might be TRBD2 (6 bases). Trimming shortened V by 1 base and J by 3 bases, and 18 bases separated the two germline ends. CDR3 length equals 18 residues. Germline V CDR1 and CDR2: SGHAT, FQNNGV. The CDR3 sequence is CASSLAPPGLAYTGELFF. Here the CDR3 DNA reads TGTGCCAGCAGCTTAGCCCCACCCGGGCTAGCGTACACCGGGGAGCTGTTTTTT. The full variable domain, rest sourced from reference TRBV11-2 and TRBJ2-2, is EAGVAQSPRYKIIEKRQSVAFWCNPISGHATLYWYQQILGQGPKLLIQFQNNGVVDDSQLPKDRFSAERLKGVDSTLKIQPAKLEDSAVYLCASSLAPPGLAYTGELFFGEGSRLTVL.

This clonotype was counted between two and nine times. The CDR3 DNA follows: TGCAGTGCTACCCCGAGAGGTGAGGCCCAGCATTTT. It is translated as CSATPRGEAQHF. V usage is TRBV20-1 and J usage is TRBJ1-5; D ambiguous. The CDR3 contains 12 residues. Trimming shortened V by 4 bases and J by 11 bases, and 15 bases separated the two germline ends. The germline gives CDR1 DFQATT, CDR2 SNEGSKA (reference sequence).

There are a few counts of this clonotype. The CDR3 reads CASSSEPSRNSPLHF. The CDR3 nucleotides read TGTGCCAGCAGCAGCGAACCGTCGAGGAATTCACCCCTCCACTTT. V gene TRBV12-3 or TRBV12-4 combines with J gene TRBJ1-6; the D is unclear. Trimming left V 6 bases short and J 7 bases short, with 16 bases between. CDR3 length equals 15 residues.

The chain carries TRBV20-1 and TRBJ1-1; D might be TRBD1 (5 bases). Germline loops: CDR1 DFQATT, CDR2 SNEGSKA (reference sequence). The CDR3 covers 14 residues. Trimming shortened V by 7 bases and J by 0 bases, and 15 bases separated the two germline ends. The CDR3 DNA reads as TGCAGTGTACGGGGGTGGGGGATGAACACTGAAGCTTTCTTT. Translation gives CSVRGWGMNTEAFF.

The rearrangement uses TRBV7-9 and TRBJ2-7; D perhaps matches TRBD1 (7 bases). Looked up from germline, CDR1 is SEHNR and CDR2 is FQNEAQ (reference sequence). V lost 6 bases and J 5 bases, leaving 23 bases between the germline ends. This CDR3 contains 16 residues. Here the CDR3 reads CASSSGGRSLTHEQYF. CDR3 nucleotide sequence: TGTGCCAGCAGTTCAGGGGGGCGGAGCCTAACCCACGAGCAGTACTTC.

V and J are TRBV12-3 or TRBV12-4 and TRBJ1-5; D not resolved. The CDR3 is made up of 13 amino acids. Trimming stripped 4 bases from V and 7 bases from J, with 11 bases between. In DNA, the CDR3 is TGTGCCAGCAGTTCCGCGGTGGGACAGCCCCAGCATTTT. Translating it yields CASSSAVGQPQHF.

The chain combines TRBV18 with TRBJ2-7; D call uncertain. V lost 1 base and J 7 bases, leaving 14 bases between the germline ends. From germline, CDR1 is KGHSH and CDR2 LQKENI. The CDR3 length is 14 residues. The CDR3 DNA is TGTGCCAGCTCACCACTCGCGACCCTCCGGGAGCAGTACTTC. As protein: CASSPLATLREQYF.

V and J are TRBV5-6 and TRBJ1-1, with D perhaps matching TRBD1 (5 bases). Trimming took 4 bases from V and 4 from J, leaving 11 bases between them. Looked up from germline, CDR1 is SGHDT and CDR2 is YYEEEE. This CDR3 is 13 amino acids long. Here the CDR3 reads CASSIVGGTEAFF. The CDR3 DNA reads TGTGCCAGCAGCATCGTGGGGGGCACTGAAGCTTTCTTT.

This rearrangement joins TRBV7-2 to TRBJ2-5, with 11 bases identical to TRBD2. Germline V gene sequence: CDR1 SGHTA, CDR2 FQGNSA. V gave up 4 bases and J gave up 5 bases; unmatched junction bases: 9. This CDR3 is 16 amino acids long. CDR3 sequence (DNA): TGTGCCAGCAGCTCCCCGACAGGACTAGCGGGCGAGACCCAGTACTTC. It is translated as CASSSPTGLAGETQYF.

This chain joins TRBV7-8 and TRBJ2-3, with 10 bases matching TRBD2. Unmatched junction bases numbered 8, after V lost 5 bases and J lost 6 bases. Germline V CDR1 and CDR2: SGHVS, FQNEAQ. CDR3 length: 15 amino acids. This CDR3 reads CASSDRERGGDTQYF. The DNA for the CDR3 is TGTGCCAGCAGCGATCGTGAGCGGGGGGGGGATACGCAGTATTTT.

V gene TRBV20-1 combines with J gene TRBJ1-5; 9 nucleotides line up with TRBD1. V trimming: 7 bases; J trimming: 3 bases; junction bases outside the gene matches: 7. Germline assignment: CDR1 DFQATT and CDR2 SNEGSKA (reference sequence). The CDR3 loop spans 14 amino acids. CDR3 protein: CSVRDRANNQPQHF. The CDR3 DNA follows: TGCAGTGTTCGGGACAGGGCCAACAATCAGCCCCAGCATTTT.

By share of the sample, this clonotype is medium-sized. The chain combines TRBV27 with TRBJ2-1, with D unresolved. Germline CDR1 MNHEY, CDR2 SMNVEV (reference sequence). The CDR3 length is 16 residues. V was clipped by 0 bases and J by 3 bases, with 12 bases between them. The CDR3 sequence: CASSLSITEHYNEQFF. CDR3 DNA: TGTGCCAGCAGTTTATCGATAACAGAACACTACAATGAGCAGTTCTTC.

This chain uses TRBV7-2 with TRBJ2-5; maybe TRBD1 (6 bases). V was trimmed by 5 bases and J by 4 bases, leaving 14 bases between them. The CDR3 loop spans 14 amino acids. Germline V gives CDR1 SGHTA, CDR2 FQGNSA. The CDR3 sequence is CASSLGGVVETQYF. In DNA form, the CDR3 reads TGTGCCAGCAGCCTAGGGGGAGTTGTAGAGACCCAGTACTTC. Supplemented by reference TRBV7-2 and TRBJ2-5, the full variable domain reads GAGVSQSPSNKVTEKGKDVELRCDPISGHTALYWYRQSLGQGLEFLIYFQGNSAPDKSGLPSDRFSAERTGGSVSTLTIQRTQQEDSAVYLCASSLGGVVETQYFGPGTRLLVL.

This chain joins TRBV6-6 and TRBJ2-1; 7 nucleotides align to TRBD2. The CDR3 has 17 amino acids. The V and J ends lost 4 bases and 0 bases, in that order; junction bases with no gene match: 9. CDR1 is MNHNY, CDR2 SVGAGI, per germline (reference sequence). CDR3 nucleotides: TGTGCCAGCAGTTCACCGGGGAGGGTTCCCTCCTACAATGAGCAGTTCTTC. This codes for CASSSPGRVPSYNEQFF.